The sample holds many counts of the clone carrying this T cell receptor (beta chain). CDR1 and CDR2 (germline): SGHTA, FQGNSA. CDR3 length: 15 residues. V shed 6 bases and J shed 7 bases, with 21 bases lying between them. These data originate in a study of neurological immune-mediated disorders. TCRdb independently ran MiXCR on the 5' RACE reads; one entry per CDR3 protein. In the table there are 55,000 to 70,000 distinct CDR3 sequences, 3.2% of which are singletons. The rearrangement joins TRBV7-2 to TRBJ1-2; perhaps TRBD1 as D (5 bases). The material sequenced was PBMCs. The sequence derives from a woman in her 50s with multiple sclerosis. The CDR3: CASSSNTGGRGGYTF. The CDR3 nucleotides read TGTGCCAGCAGTTCTAACACAGGCGGGAGAGGTGGCTACACCTTC.